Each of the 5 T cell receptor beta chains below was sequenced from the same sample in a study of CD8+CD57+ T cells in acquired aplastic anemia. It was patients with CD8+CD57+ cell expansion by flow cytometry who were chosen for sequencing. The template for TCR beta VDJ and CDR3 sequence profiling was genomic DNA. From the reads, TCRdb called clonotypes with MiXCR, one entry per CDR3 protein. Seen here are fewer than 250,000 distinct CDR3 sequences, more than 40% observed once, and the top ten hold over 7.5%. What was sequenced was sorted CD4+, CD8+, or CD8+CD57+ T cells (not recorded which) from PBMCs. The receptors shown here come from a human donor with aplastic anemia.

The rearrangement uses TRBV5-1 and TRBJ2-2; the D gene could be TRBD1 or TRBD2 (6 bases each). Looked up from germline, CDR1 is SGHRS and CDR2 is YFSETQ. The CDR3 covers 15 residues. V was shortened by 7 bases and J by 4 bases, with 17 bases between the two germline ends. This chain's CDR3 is CASGLGGLSTGELFF. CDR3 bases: TGCGCCAGCGGCCTGGGGGGCCTGAGCACCGGGGAGCTGTTTTTT.

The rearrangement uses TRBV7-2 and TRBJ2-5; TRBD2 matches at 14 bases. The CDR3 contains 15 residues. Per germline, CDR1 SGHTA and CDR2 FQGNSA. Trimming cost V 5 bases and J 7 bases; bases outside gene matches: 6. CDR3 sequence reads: CASSRNGLAGGTQYF. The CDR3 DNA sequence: TGTGCCAGCAGCCGGAATGGACTAGCGGGGGGGACCCAGTACTTC.

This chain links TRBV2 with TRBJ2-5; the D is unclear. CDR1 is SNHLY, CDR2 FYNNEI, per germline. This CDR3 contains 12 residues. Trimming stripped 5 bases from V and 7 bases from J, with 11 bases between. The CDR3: CASSRQDGTQYF. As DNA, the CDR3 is TGTGCCAGCAGTCGCCAGGACGGGACCCAGTACTTC.

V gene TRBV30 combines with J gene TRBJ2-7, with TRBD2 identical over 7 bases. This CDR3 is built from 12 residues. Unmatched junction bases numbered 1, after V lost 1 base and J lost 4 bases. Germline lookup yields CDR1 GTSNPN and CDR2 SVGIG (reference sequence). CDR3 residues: CAWSEREYEQYF. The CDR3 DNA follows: TGTGCCTGGAGTGAGCGGGAATACGAGCAGTACTTC.

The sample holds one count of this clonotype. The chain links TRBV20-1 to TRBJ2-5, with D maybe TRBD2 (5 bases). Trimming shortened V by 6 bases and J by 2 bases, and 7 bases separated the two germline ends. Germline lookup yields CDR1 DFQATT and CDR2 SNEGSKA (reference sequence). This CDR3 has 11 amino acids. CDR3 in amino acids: CSAGGQETQYF. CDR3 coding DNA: TGCAGTGCAGGAGGTCAAGAGACCCAGTACTTC.